This TCR beta chain was observed in a study of CD8 T cells in ankylosing spondylitis. This clonotype was recorded many times. Trimming removed 5 bases from V and 0 bases from J; junction bases left unmatched: 13. The CDR3 spans 19 residues. A quantitative 5'-RACE method, one with molecular barcodes, was used to make TCR beta libraries. One entry per CDR3 protein results from TCRdb running MiXCR on the 5' RACE reads. The repertoire includes roughly 200,000 distinct CDR3 sequences, more than 25% of them detected once, and about 6.2% sits in the top ten. This receptor was taken from a male donor with ankylosing spondylitis or in good health (not recorded which). Sequenced: blood, either unsorted or a sorted T cell fraction (not recorded which). V usage is TRBV12-3 or TRBV12-4 and J usage is TRBJ2-1; 10 nucleotides match TRBD2. The CDR3 DNA reads as TGTGCCAGCAGTCGAGTCCGAAGGACTAGCGGATCCTCCTACAATGAGCAGTTCTTC. As protein: CASSRVRRTSGSSYNEQFF.